The 30 T cell receptor beta chains in this list originate from one sample, sequenced in a study of blood T cell repertoires in COVID-19. Using immunoSEQ multiplex PCR, the repertoire was profiled, and TCRdb retains in-frame clones only, with some absent. The table includes about 270,000 clones, approximately 90% detected once. The sample was PBMCs or T cells enriched from blood (not recorded which). All receptors derive from a man aged 35-49 years who had been exposed to COVID-19.

The J gene is TRBJ1-5, the V gene TRBV3-1 (or the pseudogene TRBV3-2); 7 bases are a match to TRBD1. The germline V gene encodes CDR1 LGHDT and CDR2 YNNKEL (reference sequence). The CDR3 totals 15 residues. V gave up 1 base and J gave up 11 bases; unmatched junction bases: 11. The CDR3 here is CASSQGGQPGRTQHF. The DNA of the CDR3 is TGTGCCAGCAGCCAAGGGGGACAGCCCGGTCGGACCCAGCATTTT.

The chain uses TRBV7-6 and TRBJ2-1; 10 bases align to TRBD2. V shed 2 bases, J shed 4 bases, and the junction held 2 bases outside the gene matches. Germline CDR1 reads SGHVS; CDR2 reads FNYEAQ. This CDR3 is 15 amino acids long. The CDR3 loop is CASSLTSGTYNEQFF. DNA of the CDR3: TGTGCCAGCAGCTTAACTAGCGGGACTTACAATGAGCAGTTCTTC.

This chain links TRBV18 with TRBJ2-5; D uncertain. The germline CDR1 and CDR2 sequences are KGHSH and LQKENI. CDR3 length: 12 residues. Between the trimmed V and J ends, which lost 2 bases and 2 bases, there was a span of 3 bases. CDR3 protein: CASSPSQETQYF. CDR3 in DNA: TGTGCCAGCTCACCATCTCAAGAGACCCAGTACTTC.

V and J are TRBV9 and TRBJ1-2; TRBD1 matches 7 bases. V gave up 6 bases and J gave up 7 bases; unmatched junction bases: 15. This CDR3 comprises 15 residues. Germline V gene data show CDR1 as SGDLS and CDR2 as YYNGEE. The DNA of the CDR3 is TGTGCCAGCAAACCCCGGGCGGAGGGGGCGAGTGGCTACACCTTC. Translating gives CASKPRAEGASGYTF.

The V call is TRBV14, the J call TRBJ2-2; D unclear. Per germline, CDR1 SGHDN and CDR2 FVKESK. This CDR3 comprises 11 residues. Trimming stripped 4 bases from V and 6 bases from J, with 3 bases between. The DNA for the CDR3 is TGTGCCAGCAGCCTATCCGGGGAGCTGTTTTTT. Translated, it gives CASSLSGELFF.

V is TRBV18 and J is TRBJ2-5; D is unclear. Trimming removed 5 bases from V and 5 bases from J, with 9 bases in between. The CDR3 has 12 amino acids. Germline V gene lookup returns CDR1 KGHSH and CDR2 LQKENI. The CDR3 sequence is CASSKSRETQYF. CDR3 in DNA: TGTGCCAGCTCAAAAAGCAGGGAGACCCAGTACTTC.

The chain employs TRBV5-4 and TRBJ2-1; D is possibly TRBD2 (5 bases). V was pared by 4 bases and J by 1 base, with 12 bases between. Germline V CDR1 and CDR2: SGHNT, YYREEE (reference sequence). The CDR3 loop spans 15 amino acids. The CDR3 DNA reads TGTGCCAGCAGCCCCGGAGGCCGTTCCTACAATGAGCAGTTCTTC. It is translated as CASSPGGRSYNEQFF.

The J gene is TRBJ1-5, the V gene TRBV28, with 8 positions matching TRBD1. J lost 3 bases, V lost 10 bases, and 11 bases had no gene match. Germline loops: CDR1 MDHEN, CDR2 SYDVKM. The CDR3 extends over 15 amino acids. Written as DNA, the CDR3 is TGTGCCATTACTGACAGGGGATTAAACAATCAGCCCCAGCATTTT. Translating gives CAITDRGLNNQPQHF.

V is TRBV11-2 and J is TRBJ2-7; possible D gene TRBD2, 6 bases. The CDR3 has 17 amino acids. Trimming left V 1 base short and J 1 base short, with 17 bases between. Germline values: CDR1 SGHAT, CDR2 FQNNGV. The CDR3 loop reads CASSLVVTSVRSYEQYF. CDR3 nucleotide sequence: TGTGCCAGCAGCTTAGTGGTGACTAGTGTAAGATCCTACGAGCAGTACTTC.

V usage is TRBV9 and J usage is TRBJ1-4; D ambiguous. Germline CDR1 and CDR2: SGDLS and YYNGEE. The CDR3 covers 21 residues. Trimming removed 0 bases from V and 8 bases from J, with 32 bases in between. This CDR3 is CASSVVSGRKQVKHQNEKLFF. Here the CDR3 DNA reads TGTGCCAGCAGCGTAGTGAGTGGCAGGAAGCAAGTAAAGCACCAAAACGAAAAACTGTTTTTT.

V gene TRBV19 combines with J gene TRBJ2-4; D uncertain. CDR1 is LNHDA and CDR2 is SQIVND in the germline V gene (reference sequence). V was clipped by 3 bases and J by 0 bases, with 6 bases between them. The CDR3 has 14 residues. The CDR3 loop reads CASSITPAKNIQYF. DNA for the CDR3: TGTGCCAGTAGTATTACACCAGCCAAAAACATTCAGTACTTC.

The gene calls are TRBV5-4 and TRBJ2-2; 7 bases match TRBD1. The CDR3 runs to 16 residues. The ends lost 4 bases at V and 6 bases at J; junction bases unmatched: 12. The germline CDR1 and CDR2 sequences are SGHNT and YYREEE (reference sequence). The CDR3, as DNA: TGTGCCAGCAGCCCACGGGAAGGGGGCCCCGCCGGGGAGCTGTTTTTT. The encoded protein is CASSPREGGPAGELFF.

The chain uses TRBV19 and TRBJ1-5; D not resolved. V lost 2 bases, J lost 7 bases, and 12 bases lay in between. The CDR3 spans 14 residues. Germline V gene lookup returns CDR1 LNHDA and CDR2 SQIVND (reference sequence). In DNA, the CDR3 is TGTGCCAGTAGTATACCACCATCGGGGCAGCCCCAGCATTTT. Its protein is CASSIPPSGQPQHF.

In its sample, this clone was seen once. This rearrangement joins TRBV14 to TRBJ2-5; D is unclear. Germline V gene lookup returns CDR1 SGHDN and CDR2 FVKESK. V lost 4 bases to trimming and J lost 5 bases, with 5 bases between them. The CDR3 is made up of 11 amino acids. CDR3 in DNA: TGTGCCAGCAGCCTCTATGAGACCCAGTACTTC. It yields the protein CASSLYETQYF.

This chain joins TRBV4-1 and TRBJ2-2, with D perhaps TRBD2 (5 bases). Trimming removed 0 bases from V and 6 bases from J, with 8 bases in between. This CDR3 is 14 amino acids long. Germline V gene sequence: CDR1 MGHRA, CDR2 YSYEKL. CDR3 bases: TGCGCCAGCAGCCAAGAAAGCGGTCCCGGGGAGCTGTTTTTT. Translating it yields CASSQESGPGELFF.

This rearrangement joins TRBV2 to TRBJ2-1, with 7 bases fitting TRBD2. The CDR3 runs to 14 residues. Germline CDR1 reads SNHLY; CDR2 reads FYNNEI. V shed 10 bases and J 9 bases; nucleotides not matched to a gene: 15. CDR3 coding DNA: TGTGCCACCCAAAGCGGGATCGGTCCCGGTGAGCAGTTCTTC. As protein: CATQSGIGPGEQFF.

V usage is TRBV4-1 and J usage is TRBJ1-1; D not certain. This CDR3 contains 14 residues. Germline CDR1 reads MGHRA; CDR2 reads YSYEKL. Trimming removed 0 bases from V and 1 base from J, with 6 bases in between. The CDR3 sequence is CASSQDLWNTEAFF. The CDR3 DNA sequence: TGCGCCAGCAGCCAAGATCTTTGGAACACTGAAGCTTTCTTT.

The chain recombines TRBV10-1 with TRBJ2-7; 9 bases are a match to TRBD2. The V gene end was trimmed by 7 bases and the J gene end by 3 bases; junction bases not matched to a gene: 16. The CDR3 loop spans 17 amino acids. Per the germline V gene, CDR1 is WNHNN and CDR2 is SYGVQD (reference sequence). CDR3 sequence (DNA): TGCGCCAGCACCCCAGAGACTAGCGGAGGGATATACTACGAGCAGTACTTC. Translating it yields CASTPETSGGIYYEQYF.

The rearrangement links TRBV6-2 or TRBV6-3 to TRBJ1-2; D perhaps matches TRBD1 (6 bases). V shed 4 bases and J shed 4 bases, with 22 bases lying between them. CDR3 size: 17 residues. Germline-derived CDR1 and CDR2 are MNHEY and SVGEGT. The CDR3 reads CASSSIVIQGQGYGYTF. As DNA, the CDR3 is TGTGCCAGCAGTTCCATCGTCATACAGGGACAAGGCTATGGCTACACCTTC.

This clone has only one observation. The CDR3 region has the DNA TGTGCCAGTAGTATCGGGACTGACTCCTACGAGCAGTACTTC. This translates into CASSIGTDSYEQYF. This chain joins TRBV19 and TRBJ2-7, with TRBD2 as a possible D gene (6 bases). The CDR3 has 14 residues. With 3 bases removed from V and 0 bases from J, the gap between germline ends came to 9 bases. Germline CDR1 and CDR2: LNHDA and SQIVND (reference sequence).

This chain uses TRBV28 with TRBJ1-5, with TRBD1 matching 9 bases. The CDR3 is 14 amino acids. Germline V gene sequence: CDR1 MDHEN, CDR2 SYDVKM. V was clipped by 8 bases and J by 1 base; unmatched bases: 3. CDR3 DNA sequence: TGTGCCAGCGGCGGGACAGGGAGCAATCAGCCCCAGCATTTT. Its translation is CASGGTGSNQPQHF.

The chain is built from TRBV18 and TRBJ1-2; D gene unclear. CDR3 length equals 14 residues. Germline assignment: CDR1 KGHSH and CDR2 LQKENI. V was clipped by 9 bases and J by 3 bases, with 17 bases between them. The CDR3 bases are TGTGCCAGTTCAGAAGTCTTGGAGGACTATGGCTACACCTTC. Amino acid sequence: CASSEVLEDYGYTF.

J is TRBJ2-5 and V is TRBV6-5; D ambiguous. Trimming left V 2 bases short and J 5 bases short, with 3 bases between. Germline V CDR1 and CDR2: MNHEY, SVGAGI. This CDR3 has 11 residues. DNA for the CDR3: TGTGCCAGCAGTTACCTGGAGACCCAGTACTTC. Amino acid sequence: CASSYLETQYF.

The chain couples TRBV14 to TRBJ2-3, with 8 bases identical to TRBD2. CDR1 is SGHDN, CDR2 FVKESK, per germline. The CDR3 loop spans 16 amino acids. V trimming: 0 bases; J trimming: 2 bases; junction bases outside the gene matches: 4. The CDR3 loop is CASSQDTSGYTDTQYF. The DNA for the CDR3 is TGTGCCAGCAGCCAAGATACTAGCGGATACACAGATACGCAGTATTTT.

The J gene is TRBJ1-1, the V gene TRBV9, with a tentative D call TRBD1 (6 bases). The CDR3 is 14 residues long. Per the germline V gene, CDR1 is SGDLS and CDR2 is YYNGEE. Trimming took off 0 bases at V and 2 bases at J, with 8 bases between the two ends. The DNA for the CDR3 is TGTGCCAGCAGCGTAGATGGGACAAACACTGAAGCTTTCTTT. Translating gives CASSVDGTNTEAFF.

This clone was seen only once. The V gene is TRBV3-1 (or the pseudogene TRBV3-2), the J gene TRBJ1-4; tentative D call: TRBD1 (5 bases). CDR3 length equals 11 residues. Trimming took 2 bases from V and 12 from J, leaving 7 bases between them. CDR1 is LGHDT, CDR2 YNNKEL, per germline (reference sequence). CDR3: CASSQSGELFF. Written as DNA, the CDR3 is TGTGCCAGCAGCCAATCGGGGGAACTGTTTTTT.

Turning to this clone: The same CDR3 arises from other DNA sequences in this sample as well. The rearrangement uses TRBV9 and TRBJ1-2, with 10 positions matching TRBD1. The germline V gene has CDR1 SGDLS and CDR2 YYNGEE. V lost 5 bases and J lost 2; bases outside the gene matches: 3. This CDR3 has 14 residues. DNA of the CDR3: TGTGCCAGCAGTCCGGGACAGGGGAACTATGGCTACACCTTC. Translating it yields CASSPGQGNYGYTF.

The chain combines TRBV15 with TRBJ2-2, with D hard to call. The germline CDR1 and CDR2 sequences are LNHNV and YYDKDF (reference sequence). V was pared by 0 bases and J by 6 bases, with 5 bases between. The CDR3 loop spans 13 amino acids. As DNA, the CDR3 is TGTGCCACCAGCAGAGATAAGCCCGGGGAGCTGTTTTTT. Protein product: CATSRDKPGELFF.

The rearrangement joins TRBV30 to TRBJ1-2; D possibly corresponds to TRBD1 (5 bases). The CDR3 is 13 residues long. Trimming took 4 bases from V and 8 from J, leaving 17 bases between them. From germline, CDR1 is GTSNPN and CDR2 SVGIG (reference sequence). CDR3 loop: CAWKPGGKGGYTF. CDR3 sequence (DNA): TGTGCCTGGAAGCCGGGGGGAAAGGGGGGCTACACCTTC.

CDR3 DNA: TGTGCCAGCAGACCTGGACTAGCGAGCTCCTACGAGCAGTACTTC. Residues: CASRPGLASSYEQYF. This rearrangement joins TRBV7-2 to TRBJ2-7; TRBD2 agrees at 9 bases. CDR1 SGHTA and CDR2 FQGNSA come from the germline V gene. The V segment lost 6 bases and the J segment 0 bases; nucleotides outside the gene matches: 6. This CDR3 is 15 amino acids long.